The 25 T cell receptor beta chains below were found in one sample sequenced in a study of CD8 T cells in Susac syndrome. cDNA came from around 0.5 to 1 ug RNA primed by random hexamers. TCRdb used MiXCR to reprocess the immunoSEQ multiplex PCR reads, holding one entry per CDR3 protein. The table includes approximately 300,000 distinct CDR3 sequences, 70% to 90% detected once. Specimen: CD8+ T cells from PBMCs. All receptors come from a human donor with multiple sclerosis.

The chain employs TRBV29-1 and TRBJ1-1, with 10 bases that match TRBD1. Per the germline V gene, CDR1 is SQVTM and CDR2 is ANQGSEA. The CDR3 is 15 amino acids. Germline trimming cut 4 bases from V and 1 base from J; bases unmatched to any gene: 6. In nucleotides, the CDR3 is TGCAGCGTTGCCGGGACAGGGGATAGGAACACTGAAGCTTTCTTT. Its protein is CSVAGTGDRNTEAFF. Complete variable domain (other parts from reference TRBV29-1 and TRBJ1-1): SAVISQKPSRDICQRGTSLTIQCQVDSQVTMMFWYRQQPGQSLTLIATANQGSEATYESGFVIDKFPISRPNLTFSTLTVSNMSPEDSSIYLCSVAGTGDRNTEAFFGQGTRLTVV.

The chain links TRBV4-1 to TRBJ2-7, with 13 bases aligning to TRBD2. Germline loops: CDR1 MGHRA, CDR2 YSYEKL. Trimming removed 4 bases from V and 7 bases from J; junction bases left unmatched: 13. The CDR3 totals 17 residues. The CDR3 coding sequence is TGCGCCAGCAGCCCTACCCCCGGACTAGCGGGAGTTCTTGAGCAGTACTTC. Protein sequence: CASSPTPGLAGVLEQYF.

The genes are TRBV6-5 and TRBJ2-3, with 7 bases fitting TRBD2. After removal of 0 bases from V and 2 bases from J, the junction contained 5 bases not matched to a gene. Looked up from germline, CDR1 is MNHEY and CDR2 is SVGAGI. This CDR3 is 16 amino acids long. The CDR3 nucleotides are TGTGCCAGCAGTTACTCGACCGGGGGGTTCACAGATACGCAGTATTTT. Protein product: CASSYSTGGFTDTQYF.

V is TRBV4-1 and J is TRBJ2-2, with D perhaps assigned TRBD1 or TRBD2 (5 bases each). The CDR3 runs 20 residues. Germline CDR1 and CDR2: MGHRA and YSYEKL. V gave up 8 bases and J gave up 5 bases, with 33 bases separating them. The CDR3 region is CASSSRGESGQGWGTGELFF. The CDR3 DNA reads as TGCGCCAGCTCCTCAAGAGGGGAGTCGGGGCAGGGATGGGGAACCGGGGAGCTGTTTTTT.

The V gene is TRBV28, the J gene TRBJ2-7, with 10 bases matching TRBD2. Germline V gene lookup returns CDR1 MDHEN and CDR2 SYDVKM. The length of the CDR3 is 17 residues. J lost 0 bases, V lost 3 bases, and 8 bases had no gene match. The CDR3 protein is CASSFGLAEVSSYEQYF. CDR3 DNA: TGTGCCAGCAGTTTCGGACTAGCGGAGGTGAGCTCCTACGAGCAGTACTTC.

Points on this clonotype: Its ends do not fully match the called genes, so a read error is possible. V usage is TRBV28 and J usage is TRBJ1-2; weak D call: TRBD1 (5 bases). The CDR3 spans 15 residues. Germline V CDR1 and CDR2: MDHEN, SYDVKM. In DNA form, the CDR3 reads TGTGCCAGCAGTTTAGTCCCAGGGACTAACTATGACTACACCTTC. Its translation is CASSLVPGTNYDYTF.

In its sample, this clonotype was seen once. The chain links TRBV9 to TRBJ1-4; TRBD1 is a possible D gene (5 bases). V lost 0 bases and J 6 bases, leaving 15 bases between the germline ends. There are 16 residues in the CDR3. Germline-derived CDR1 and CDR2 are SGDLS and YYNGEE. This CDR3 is CASSVAETDADEKLFF. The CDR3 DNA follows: TGTGCCAGCAGCGTAGCCGAGACAGACGCCGATGAAAAACTGTTTTTT.

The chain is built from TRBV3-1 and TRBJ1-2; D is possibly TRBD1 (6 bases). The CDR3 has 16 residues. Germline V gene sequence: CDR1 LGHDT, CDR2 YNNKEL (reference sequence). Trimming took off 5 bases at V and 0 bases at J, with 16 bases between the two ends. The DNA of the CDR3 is TGTGCCAGCAGCTCCGGGGGAGGGGGGGCTAACTATGGCTACACCTTC. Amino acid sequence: CASSSGGGGANYGYTF.

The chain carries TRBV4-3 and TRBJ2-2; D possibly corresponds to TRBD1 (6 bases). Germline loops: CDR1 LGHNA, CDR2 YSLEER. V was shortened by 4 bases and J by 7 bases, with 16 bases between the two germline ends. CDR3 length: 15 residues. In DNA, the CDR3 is TGCGCCAGCAGCCGGATGGGGGCGGAGGACGGGGAGCTGTTTTTT. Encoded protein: CASSRMGAEDGELFF.

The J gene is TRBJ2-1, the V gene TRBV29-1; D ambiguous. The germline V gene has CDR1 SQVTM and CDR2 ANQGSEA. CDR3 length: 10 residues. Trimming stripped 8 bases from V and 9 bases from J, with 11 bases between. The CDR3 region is CSQDDSEQFF. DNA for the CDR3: TGCAGCCAAGACGATAGTGAGCAGTTCTTC.

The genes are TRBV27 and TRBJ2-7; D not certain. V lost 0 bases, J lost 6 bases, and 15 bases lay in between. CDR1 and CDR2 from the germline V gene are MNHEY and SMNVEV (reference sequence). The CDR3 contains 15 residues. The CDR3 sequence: CASSLSAGLLSEQYF. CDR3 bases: TGTGCCAGCAGTTTATCTGCAGGCCTGCTCTCCGAGCAGTACTTC.

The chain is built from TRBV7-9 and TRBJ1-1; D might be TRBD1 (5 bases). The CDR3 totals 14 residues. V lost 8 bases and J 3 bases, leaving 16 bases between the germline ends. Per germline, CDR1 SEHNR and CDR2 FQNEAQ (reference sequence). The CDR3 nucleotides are TGTGCCAGCCGAACAGGACGAAAGGACACTGAAGCTTTCTTT. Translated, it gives CASRTGRKDTEAFF.

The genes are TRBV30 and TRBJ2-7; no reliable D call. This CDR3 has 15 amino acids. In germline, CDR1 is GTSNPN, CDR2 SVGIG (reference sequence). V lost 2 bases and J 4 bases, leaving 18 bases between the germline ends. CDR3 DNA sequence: TGTGCCTGGAGTAGAGGTGTTTCCCCCACTTACGAGCAGTACTTC. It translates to CAWSRGVSPTYEQYF.

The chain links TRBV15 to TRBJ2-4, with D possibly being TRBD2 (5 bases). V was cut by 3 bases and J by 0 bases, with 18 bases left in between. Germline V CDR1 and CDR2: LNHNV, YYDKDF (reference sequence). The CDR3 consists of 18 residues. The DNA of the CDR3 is TGTGCCACCAGCAGTCGACAAGCCCGGGGTCTAGCCAAAAACATTCAGTACTTC. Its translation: CATSSRQARGLAKNIQYF. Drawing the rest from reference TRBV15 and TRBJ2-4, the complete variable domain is DAMVIQNPRYQVTQFGKPVTLSCSQTLNHNVMYWYQQKSSQAPKLLFHYYDKDFNNEADTPDNFQSRRPNTSFCFLDIRSPGLGDTAMYLCATSSRQARGLAKNIQYFGAGTRLSVL.

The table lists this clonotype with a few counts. CDR3 nucleotide sequence: TGTGCCAGCAGTTTTGGAGTGACAGATACGCAGTATTTT. Amino acids: CASSFGVTDTQYF. This chain uses TRBV12-3 or TRBV12-4 with TRBJ2-3; D not certain. CDR3 size: 13 residues. Trimming pared 3 bases from V and 3 bases from J, leaving 7 bases between.

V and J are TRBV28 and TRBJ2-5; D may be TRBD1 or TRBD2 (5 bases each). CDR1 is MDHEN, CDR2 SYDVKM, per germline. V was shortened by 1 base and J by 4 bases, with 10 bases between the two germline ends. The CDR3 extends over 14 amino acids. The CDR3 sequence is CASSLLIGTETQYF. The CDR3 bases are TGTGCCAGCAGTTTATTAATCGGGACAGAGACCCAGTACTTC.

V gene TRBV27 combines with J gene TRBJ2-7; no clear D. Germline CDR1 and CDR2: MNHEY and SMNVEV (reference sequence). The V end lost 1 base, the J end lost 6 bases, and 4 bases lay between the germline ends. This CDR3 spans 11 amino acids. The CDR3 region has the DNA TGTGCCAGCAGTTTATTGGGCGAGCAGTACTTC. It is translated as CASSLLGEQYF.

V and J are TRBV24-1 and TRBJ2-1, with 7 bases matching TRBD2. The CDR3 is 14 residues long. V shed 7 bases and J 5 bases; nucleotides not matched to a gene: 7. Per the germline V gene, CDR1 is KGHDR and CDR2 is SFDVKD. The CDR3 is CATRSSGPNNEQFF. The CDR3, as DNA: TGTGCCACCAGGTCTAGCGGACCTAACAATGAGCAGTTCTTC.

The CDR3 bases are TGTGCCAGCAGTTCGCCCCGGGACAGGGGGGAAAAGACCCAGTACTTC. Its translation: CASSSPRDRGEKTQYF. V gene TRBV28 combines with J gene TRBJ2-5; 11 nucleotides match TRBD1. Germline CDR1 is MDHEN and CDR2 is SYDVKM. The CDR3 extends over 16 amino acids. V dropped 4 bases and J dropped 6; count of bases not matched to a gene: 10.

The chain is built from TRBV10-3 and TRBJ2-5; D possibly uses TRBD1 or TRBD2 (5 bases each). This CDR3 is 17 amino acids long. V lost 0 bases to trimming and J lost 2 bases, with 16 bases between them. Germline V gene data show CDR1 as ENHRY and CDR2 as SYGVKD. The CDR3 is CAISESMRWDQQETQYF. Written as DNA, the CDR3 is TGTGCCATCAGTGAGTCCATGAGGTGGGACCAGCAAGAGACCCAGTACTTC.

CDR3 nucleotide sequence: TGTGCCAGCAGCCAGAACCGGGACAGTGACTCCTACGAGCAGTACTTC. Encoded protein: CASSQNRDSDSYEQYF. The chain couples TRBV12-3 or TRBV12-4 to TRBJ2-7; 7 nucleotides line up with TRBD1. V was pared by 6 bases and J by 0 bases, with 11 bases of the junction left unmatched. CDR3 length: 16 amino acids.

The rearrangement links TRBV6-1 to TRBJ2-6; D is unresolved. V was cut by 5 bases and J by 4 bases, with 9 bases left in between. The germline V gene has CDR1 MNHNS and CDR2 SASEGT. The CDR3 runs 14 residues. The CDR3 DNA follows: TGTGCCAGCAGTTCCGCCTCCGGGGCCAACGTCCTGACTTTC. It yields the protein CASSSASGANVLTF.

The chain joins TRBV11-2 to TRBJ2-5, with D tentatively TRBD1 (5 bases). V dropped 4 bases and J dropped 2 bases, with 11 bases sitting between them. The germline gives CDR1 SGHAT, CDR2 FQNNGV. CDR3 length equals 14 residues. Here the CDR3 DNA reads TGTGCCAGCAGCTCCGTCCGGACACAAGAGACCCAGTACTTC. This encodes CASSSVRTQETQYF.

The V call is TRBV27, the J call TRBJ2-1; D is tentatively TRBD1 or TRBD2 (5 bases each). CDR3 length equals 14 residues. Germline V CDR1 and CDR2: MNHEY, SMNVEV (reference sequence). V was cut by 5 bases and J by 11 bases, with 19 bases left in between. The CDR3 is CASSDPGPSGQQFF. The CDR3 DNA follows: TGTGCCAGCAGTGATCCGGGACCCTCTGGGCAGCAGTTCTTC.

CDR3: CASSLGQGWGNEQFF. In nucleotides, the CDR3 is TGTGCCAGCAGCTTAGGACAGGGTTGGGGTAATGAGCAGTTCTTC. The chain uses TRBV6-5 and TRBJ2-1, with TRBD1 identical over 8 bases. The CDR3 totals 15 residues. V gave up 6 bases and J gave up 7 bases; unmatched junction bases: 11. Germline values: CDR1 MNHEY, CDR2 SVGAGI.